Detailed here is one T cell receptor beta chain. What it binds is unknown. The entry originates in a study of beta chain features in type 1 diabetes. Overall study: Sorted cells examined across all samples numbered around 100 million.

Regarding the study as a whole: A pattern of fewer insertions and more deletions at VDJ junctions was seen in type 1 diabetes patients.

Per germline, CDR1 GTSNPN and CDR2 SVGIG (reference sequence). This CDR3 region has 14 residues. V was cut by 2 bases and J by 1 base, with 11 bases left in between. Sequencing targeted expressed TCRB transcripts, as all isolated RNA had been reverse transcribed. Generated by immunoSEQ multiplex PCR, the TCRdb table keeps only in-frame clones and is missing some. The sample includes about 220,000 clones, roughly a tenth seen only once; the top ten take 1% to 1.5%. The TCR originated in a man between 18 and 29 years old in good health. The J gene is TRBJ1-1, the V gene TRBV30; no definite D call. The sample comprised central memory CD4+ T cells from blood. Here the CDR3 reads CAWSLGWGNTEAFF. In DNA form, the CDR3 reads TGTGCCTGGAGTTTGGGGTGGGGGAACACTGAAGCTTTCTTT.